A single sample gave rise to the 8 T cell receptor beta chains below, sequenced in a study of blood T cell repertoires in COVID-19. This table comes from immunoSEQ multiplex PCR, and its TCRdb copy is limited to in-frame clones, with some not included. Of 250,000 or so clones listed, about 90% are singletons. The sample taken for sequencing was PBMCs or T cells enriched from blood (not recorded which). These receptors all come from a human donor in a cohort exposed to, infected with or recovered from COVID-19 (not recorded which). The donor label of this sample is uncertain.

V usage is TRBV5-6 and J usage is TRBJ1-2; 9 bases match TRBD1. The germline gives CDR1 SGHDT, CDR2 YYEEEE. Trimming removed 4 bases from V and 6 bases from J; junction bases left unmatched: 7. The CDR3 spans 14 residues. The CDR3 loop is CASSRWRTGDGYTF. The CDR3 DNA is TGTGCCAGCAGCCGGTGGAGGACAGGGGATGGCTACACCTTC.

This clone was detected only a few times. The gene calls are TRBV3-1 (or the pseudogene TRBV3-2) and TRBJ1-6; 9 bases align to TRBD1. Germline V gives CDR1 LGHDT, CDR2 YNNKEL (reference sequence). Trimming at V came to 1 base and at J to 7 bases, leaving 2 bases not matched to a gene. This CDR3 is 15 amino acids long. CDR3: CASSQGTGVNSPLHF. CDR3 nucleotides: TGTGCCAGCAGCCAAGGGACAGGGGTAAATTCACCCCTCCACTTT.

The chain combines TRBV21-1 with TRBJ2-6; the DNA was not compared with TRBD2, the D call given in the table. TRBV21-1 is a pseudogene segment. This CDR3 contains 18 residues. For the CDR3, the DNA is TGTGCCAGCAGCAAAGACGGCAGCGTATACTCTGGGGCCAACGTCCTGACTTTC. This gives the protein CASSKDGSVYSGANVLTF.

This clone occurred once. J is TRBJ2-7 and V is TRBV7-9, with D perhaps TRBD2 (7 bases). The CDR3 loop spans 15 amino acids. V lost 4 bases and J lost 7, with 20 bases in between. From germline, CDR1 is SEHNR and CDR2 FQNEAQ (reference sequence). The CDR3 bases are TGTGCCAGCAGCTGGGGGGGCAGGGGCCCCCTGGAGCAGTACTTC. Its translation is CASSWGGRGPLEQYF.

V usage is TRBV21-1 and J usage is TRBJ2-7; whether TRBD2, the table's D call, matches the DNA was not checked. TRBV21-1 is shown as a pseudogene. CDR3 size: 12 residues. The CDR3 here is CASSNRESSKYF. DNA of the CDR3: TGTGCCAGCAGCAATCGAGAATCCTCGAAATACTTC.

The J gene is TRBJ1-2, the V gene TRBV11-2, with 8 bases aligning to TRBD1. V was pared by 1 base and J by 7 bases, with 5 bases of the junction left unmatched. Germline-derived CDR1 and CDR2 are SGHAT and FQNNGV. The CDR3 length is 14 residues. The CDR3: CASSLAQGAGGYTF. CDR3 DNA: TGTGCCAGCAGCTTAGCCCAGGGGGCGGGTGGCTACACCTTC.

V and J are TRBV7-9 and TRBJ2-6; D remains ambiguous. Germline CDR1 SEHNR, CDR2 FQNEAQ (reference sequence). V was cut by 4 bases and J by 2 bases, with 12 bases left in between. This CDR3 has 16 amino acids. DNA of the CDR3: TGTGCCAGCAGCTCCCAAAACAGTCCTGGGGCCAACGTCCTGACTTTC. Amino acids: CASSSQNSPGANVLTF.

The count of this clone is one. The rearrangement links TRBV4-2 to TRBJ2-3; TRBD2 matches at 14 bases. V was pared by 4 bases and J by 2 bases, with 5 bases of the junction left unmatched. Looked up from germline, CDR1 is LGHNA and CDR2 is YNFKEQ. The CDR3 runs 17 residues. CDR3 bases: TGTGCCAGCAGCCGAACGACTAGCGGGGGGGCCACAGATACGCAGTATTTT. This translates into CASSRTTSGGATDTQYF.